This T cell receptor (beta chain) was obtained from a study of OX40 agonist ivuxolimab in advanced cancers. Study-wide findings and caveats: At doses 0.1 to 3.0 mg/kg, CD4+ and CD8+ clones expanded.

Blood sampling was done at baseline, cycle 4 day 1, and cycle 7 day 1. The J segment lost 4 bases and the V segment lost 6 bases, leaving 12 bases of the junction unmatched. The CDR3 has 15 residues. Looked up from germline, CDR1 is SGHRS and CDR2 is YFSETQ. Details on this clone: The antigen is not known.

This table comes from immunoSEQ multiplex PCR, and its TCRdb copy is limited to in-frame clones, with some not included. Here the sample spans some 120,000 clones, less than 95% being singletons. This receptor was obtained from an adult with an advanced solid tumor such as melanoma, head and neck, liver or kidney cancer. The chain links TRBV5-1 to TRBJ1-1; 7 bases line up with TRBD1. This material consisted of CD4+ or CD8+ T cells sorted from blood, taken in a trial of the OX40 agonist ivuxolimab. CDR3 loop: CASNNGTARGTEAFF. For the CDR3, the DNA is TGCGCCAGCAACAACGGGACAGCTCGGGGCACTGAAGCTTTCTTT. Full variable domain (outside the CDR3, taken from reference TRBV5-1 and TRBJ1-1): KAGVTQTPRYLIKTRGQQVTLSCSPISGHRSVSWYQQTPGQGLQFLFEYFSETQRNKGNFPGRFSGRQFSNSRSEMNVSTLELGDSALYLCASNNGTARGTEAFFGQGTRLTVV.